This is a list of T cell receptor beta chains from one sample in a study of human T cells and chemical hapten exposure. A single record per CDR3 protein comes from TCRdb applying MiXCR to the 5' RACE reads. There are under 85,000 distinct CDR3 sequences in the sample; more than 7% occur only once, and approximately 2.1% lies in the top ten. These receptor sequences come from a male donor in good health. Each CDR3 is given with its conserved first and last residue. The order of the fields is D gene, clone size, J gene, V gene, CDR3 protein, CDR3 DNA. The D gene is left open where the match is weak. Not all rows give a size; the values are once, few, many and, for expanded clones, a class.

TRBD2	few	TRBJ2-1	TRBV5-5	CASSAGLAGAYNEQFF	TGTGCCAGCAGCGCGGGACTAGCGGGGGCCTACAATGAGCAGTTCTTC
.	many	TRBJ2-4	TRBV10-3	CAISESENIQYF	TGTGCCATCAGTGAGTCAGAAAACATTCAGTACTTC
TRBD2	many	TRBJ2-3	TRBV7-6	CASTAPAGEGLFVDTDTQYF	TGTGCCAGCACCGCCCCTGCGGGGGAAGGTCTATTCGTGGACACAGATACGCAGTATTTT
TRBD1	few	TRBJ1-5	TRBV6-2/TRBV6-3	CASSPGQGPYQPQHF	TGTGCCAGCAGCCCCGGACAGGGGCCTTATCAGCCCCAGCATTTT
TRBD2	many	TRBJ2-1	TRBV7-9	CASSPKTSISYNEQFF	TGTGCCAGCAGCCCCAAGACTAGCATCTCCTACAATGAGCAGTTCTTC
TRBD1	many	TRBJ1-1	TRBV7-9	CASRGTGKTEAFF	TGTGCCAGCAGAGGGACAGGGAAAACTGAAGCTTTCTTT
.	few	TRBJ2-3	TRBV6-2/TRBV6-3	CASSYGQRPTDTQYF	TGTGCCAGCAGTTACGGTCAAAGGCCCACAGATACGCAGTATTTT
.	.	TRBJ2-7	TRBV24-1	CATSDAGPSTRQYF	TGTGCCACCAGTGACGCCGGTCCATCTACGAGGCAGTACTTC
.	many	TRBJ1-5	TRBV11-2	CASSLEEASFGNQPQHF	TGTGCCAGCAGCTTAGAGGAGGCGAGTTTTGGCAATCAGCCCCAGCATTTT
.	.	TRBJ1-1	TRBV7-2	CASSSRGSGTEAFF	TGTGCCAGCAGCTCGCGAGGGTCGGGCACTGAAGCTTTCTTT
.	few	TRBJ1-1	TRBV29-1	CSVEAGWGRGSEAFF	TGCAGCGTTGAAGCTGGGTGGGGGCGCGGCTCTGAAGCTTTCTTT
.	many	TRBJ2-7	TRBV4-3	CASSETGMDEQYF	TGCGCCAGCAGCGAAACAGGGATGGACGAGCAGTACTTC
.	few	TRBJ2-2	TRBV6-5	CASSYSNSKTNTGELFF	TGTGCCAGCAGTTACTCGAACAGCAAAACGAACACCGGGGAGCTGTTTTTT
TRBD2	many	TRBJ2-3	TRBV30	CASQRESTDTQYF	TGTGCCTCCCAGCGGGAAAGCACAGATACGCAGTATTTT
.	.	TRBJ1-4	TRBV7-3	CASSLTGRSNEKLFF	TGTGCCAGCAGCTTAACGGGCAGGAGTAATGAAAAACTGTTTTTT
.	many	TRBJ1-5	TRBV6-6	CASSGYGVGGQPQHF	TGTGCCAGCAGTGGGTACGGGGTTGGTGGGCAGCCCCAGCATTTT
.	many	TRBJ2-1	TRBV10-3	CAISAAGLDEQFF	TGTGCCATCAGTGCTGCAGGGCTAGATGAGCAGTTCTTC
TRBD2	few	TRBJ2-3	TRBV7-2	CASSLEAGGTDTQYF	TGTGCCAGCAGCTTAGAAGCGGGGGGCACAGATACGCAGTATTTT
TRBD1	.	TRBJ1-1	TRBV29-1	CSVAGTEFMNTEAFF	TGCAGCGTTGCCGGGACAGAGTTCATGAACACTGAAGCTTTCTTT
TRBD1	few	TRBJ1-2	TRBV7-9	CASSYRQGTYGYTF	TGTGCCAGCAGTTATCGACAGGGAACCTATGGCTACACCTTC
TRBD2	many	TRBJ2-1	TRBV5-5	CASSTVSSGRRTYNEQFF	TGTGCCAGCAGCACAGTCTCTAGCGGACGACGAACCTACAATGAGCAGTTCTTC
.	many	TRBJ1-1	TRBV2	CASRWLDGLLNTEAFF	TGTGCCAGCAGGTGGCTGGACGGCCTTCTGAACACTGAAGCTTTCTTT